A selection of T cell receptor beta chains follows, all from one sample in a study of beta chain features in type 1 diabetes. Here immunoSEQ multiplex PCR was the method, and the copy in TCRdb shows in-frame clones only, minus some. The table lists roughly 26,000 clones, around half of them singletons. Sequencing was done on a sample of stem cell memory CD4+ T cells from blood. These receptor sequences come from a man aged 25-45 years with type 1 diabetes. Each CDR3 is given with its conserved first and last residue. Fields, in order: V gene, clone size, J gene, D gene, CDR3 protein, CDR3 DNA. A D gene is named only where the DNA matches it firmly. Size is omitted from some rows. Given values are once, few, many or a class for expanded clones.

V gene: TRBV5-1; clone size: few; J gene: TRBJ2-1; D gene: TRBD2; CDR3 protein: CASSLAPLAGGTNEQFF; CDR3 DNA: TGCGCCAGCAGCTTGGCCCCTCTAGCGGGGGGGACCAATGAGCAGTTCTTC
V gene: TRBV18; clone size: NA; J gene: TRBJ1-1; D gene: TRBD1; CDR3 protein: CASSLGTGLYF; CDR3 DNA: TGTGCCAGCTCACTTGGGACAGGCCTATACTTT
V gene: TRBV15; clone size: NA; J gene: TRBJ1-2; D gene: NA; CDR3 protein: CATSREAGWQLFTF; CDR3 DNA: TGTGCCACCAGCAGAGAGGCAGGGTGGCAGTTATTCACCTTC
V gene: TRBV6-5; clone size: few; J gene: TRBJ1-4; D gene: TRBD1; CDR3 protein: CASSPPGQRGKLFF; CDR3 DNA: TGTGCCAGCAGCCCACCGGGACAGAGGGGAAAACTGTTTTTT
V gene: TRBV10-3; clone size: NA; J gene: TRBJ1-2; D gene: NA; CDR3 protein: CAISESGGGRSYTF; CDR3 DNA: TGTGCCATCAGTGAGTCCGGCGGGGGAAGGAGCTACACCTTC
V gene: TRBV18; clone size: few; J gene: TRBJ1-1; D gene: NA; CDR3 protein: CASSPSGGGEAFF; CDR3 DNA: TGTGCCAGCTCACCCTCGGGCGGGGGTGAAGCTTTCTTT
V gene: TRBV28; clone size: NA; J gene: TRBJ2-7; D gene: NA; CDR3 protein: CASKSYEQYF; CDR3 DNA: TGTGCCAGCAAGAGCTACGAGCAGTACTTC
V gene: TRBV2; clone size: NA; J gene: TRBJ1-2; D gene: NA; CDR3 protein: CASSEDSFYGYTF; CDR3 DNA: TGTGCCAGCAGTGAAGACAGCTTCTATGGCTACACCTTC
V gene: TRBV18; clone size: NA; J gene: TRBJ2-7; D gene: TRBD1; CDR3 protein: CASSQGQGATYEQYF; CDR3 DNA: TGTGCCAGCTCACAGGGACAGGGGGCGACCTACGAGCAGTACTTC
V gene: TRBV19; clone size: NA; J gene: TRBJ2-3; D gene: NA; CDR3 protein: CASSIPTGDTQYF; CDR3 DNA: TGTGCCAGTAGTATCCCAACAGGGGATACGCAGTATTTT
V gene: TRBV11-2; clone size: few; J gene: TRBJ2-1; D gene: NA; CDR3 protein: CASSAHYQSNEQFF; CDR3 DNA: TGTGCCAGCAGCGCCCACTACCAGTCAAATGAGCAGTTCTTC
V gene: TRBV11-2; clone size: NA; J gene: TRBJ2-7; D gene: TRBD1; CDR3 protein: CASSFPDRDYEQYF; CDR3 DNA: TGTGCCAGCAGCTTCCCGGACAGGGACTACGAGCAGTACTTC
V gene: TRBV7-9; clone size: NA; J gene: TRBJ2-7; D gene: TRBD2; CDR3 protein: CASSLVSGTTYEQYF; CDR3 DNA: TGTGCCAGCAGCTTAGTATCCGGGACTACTTACGAGCAGTACTTC
V gene: TRBV5-1; clone size: NA; J gene: TRBJ2-7; D gene: TRBD1; CDR3 protein: CASSRGQSSYEQYF; CDR3 DNA: TGCGCCAGCAGCAGGGGACAGAGCTCCTACGAGCAGTACTTC
V gene: TRBV11-2; clone size: NA; J gene: TRBJ2-7; D gene: NA; CDR3 protein: CASSFSRYEQYF; CDR3 DNA: TGTGCCAGCAGCTTCTCCCGGTACGAGCAGTACTTC
V gene: TRBV5-1; clone size: NA; J gene: TRBJ2-5; D gene: TRBD2; CDR3 protein: CASSFGTSGGLETQYF; CDR3 DNA: TGCGCCAGCAGCTTTGGGACTAGCGGGGGGCTGGAGACCCAGTACTTC
V gene: TRBV5-1; clone size: NA; J gene: TRBJ1-5; D gene: NA; CDR3 protein: CASSLSPGQGSNQPQHF; CDR3 DNA: TGCGCCAGCAGCTTGAGCCCCGGGCAGGGAAGCAATCAGCCCCAGCATTTT
V gene: TRBV21-1; clone size: NA; J gene: TRBJ2-1; D gene: NA; CDR3 protein: CASNGLAGGPTYNEQFF; CDR3 DNA: TGTGCCAGCAACGGACTAGCGGGAGGCCCCACCTACAATGAGCAGTTCTTC
V gene: TRBV9; clone size: once; J gene: TRBJ2-2; D gene: NA; CDR3 protein: CASSVVAELNTGELFF; CDR3 DNA: TGTGCCAGCAGCGTAGTTGCGGAGTTGAACACCGGGGAGCTGTTTTTT
V gene: TRBV5-1; clone size: NA; J gene: TRBJ1-5; D gene: NA; CDR3 protein: CASSLEGGPGNQPQHF; CDR3 DNA: TGCGCCAGCAGCCTCGAGGGAGGGCCGGGAAATCAGCCCCAGCATTTT
V gene: TRBV11-3; clone size: NA; J gene: TRBJ2-5; D gene: NA; CDR3 protein: CASSWGPPQETQYF; CDR3 DNA: TGTGCCAGCAGCTGGGGCCCCCCACAAGAGACCCAGTACTTC
V gene: TRBV5-4; clone size: NA; J gene: TRBJ2-1; D gene: TRBD2; CDR3 protein: CASSLGGGGSSYNEQFF; CDR3 DNA: TGTGCCAGCAGCTTGGGCGGGGGGGGTAGCTCCTACAATGAGCAGTTCTTC
V gene: TRBV7-8; clone size: NA; J gene: TRBJ1-1; D gene: NA; CDR3 protein: CASSERQQYNTEAFF; CDR3 DNA: TGTGCCAGCAGCGAGAGACAGCAGTATAACACTGAAGCTTTCTTT
V gene: TRBV10-3; clone size: few; J gene: TRBJ1-2; D gene: NA; CDR3 protein: CAISETDYGYTF; CDR3 DNA: TGTGCCATCAGTGAGACAGACTATGGCTACACCTTC
V gene: TRBV11-2; clone size: NA; J gene: TRBJ1-2; D gene: NA; CDR3 protein: CASTEVGGYTF; CDR3 DNA: TGTGCCAGCACCGAAGTGGGCGGCTACACCTTC
V gene: TRBV29-1; clone size: few; J gene: TRBJ1-5; D gene: NA; CDR3 protein: CSVVDNSNQPQHF; CDR3 DNA: TGCAGCGTTGTGGACAATAGCAATCAGCCCCAGCATTTT
V gene: TRBV7-2; clone size: NA; J gene: TRBJ2-7; D gene: NA; CDR3 protein: CASSLGASYEQYF; CDR3 DNA: TGTGCCAGCAGCTTAGGAGCCTCCTACGAGCAGTACTTC
V gene: TRBV4-2; clone size: few; J gene: TRBJ1-2; D gene: NA; CDR3 protein: CASSQDLWMGSGYTF; CDR3 DNA: TGTGCCAGCAGCCAAGATCTTTGGATGGGGAGCGGCTACACCTTC
V gene: TRBV7-6; clone size: NA; J gene: TRBJ2-7; D gene: TRBD2; CDR3 protein: CASRREPLSSYEQYF; CDR3 DNA: TGTGCCAGCAGGCGGGAGCCCCTAAGCTCCTACGAGCAGTACTTC
V gene: TRBV10-3; clone size: few; J gene: TRBJ1-2; D gene: NA; CDR3 protein: CAISDSYGYTF; CDR3 DNA: TGTGCCATCAGTGACAGCTATGGCTACACCTTC
V gene: TRBV10-3; clone size: NA; J gene: TRBJ2-3; D gene: TRBD1; CDR3 protein: CATSGTGGETDTQYF; CDR3 DNA: TGTGCCACCTCCGGGACAGGGGGCGAAACAGATACGCAGTATTTT
V gene: TRBV29-1; clone size: NA; J gene: TRBJ1-1; D gene: NA; CDR3 protein: CSVARGDTEAFF; CDR3 DNA: TGCAGCGTCGCCCGGGGGGATACTGAAGCTTTCTTT
V gene: TRBV6-1; clone size: NA; J gene: TRBJ1-2; D gene: NA; CDR3 protein: CASSELRAGYTF; CDR3 DNA: TGTGCCAGCAGTGAACTCAGGGCTGGCTACACCTTC